The source of this T cell receptor beta chain is a study of blood T cells in healthy people across ages. General study results and limits: Investigators treated diversity estimates from one million T cells as underestimates.

Only a few counts were recorded for this clonotype. The antigen is undetermined. No fewer than 5.5 micrograms of total RNA were isolated from every sample. The CDR3 sequence is 17 residues long. Germline assignment: CDR1 MNHNS and CDR2 SASEGT. Trimming took 8 bases from V and 1 from J; bases not matched to a gene: 11. Then a second PCR, running roughly 7 to 11 cycles, was carried out with a sample-barcoded 5' primer and a J-beta primer mix. With 12 random nucleotides, a template-switch adaptor tagged each individual cDNA molecule. TCRdb reprocessed the 5' RACE reads with MiXCR, giving one entry per CDR3 protein. The sample has roughly 2 million distinct CDR3 sequences, 49% seen once; the top ten hold around 2.1%.

This chain joins TRBV6-1 and TRBJ2-6, with TRBD1 identical over 7 bases. The sequencing sample was made of blood. This TCR was sampled from a woman aged 35 to 49 in good health. The CDR3: CASGETGVRSGANVLTF. The CDR3 nucleotides read TGTGCCAGCGGAGAAACAGGGGTACGGTCTGGGGCCAACGTCCTGACTTTC.